Below, 9 T cell receptor beta chains from the same sample are listed, as sequenced in a study of blood T cell repertoires in COVID-19. Only in-frame clones appear in the TCRdb table, and some are missing; sequencing was by immunoSEQ multiplex PCR. The sample consists of some 120,000 clones, around 87% of them appearing once. The sample taken for sequencing was peripheral blood. The receptors stem from a man aged 45-65 years with acute or convalescent COVID-19.

The CDR3 DNA follows: TGTGCCAGCAGCTTAGTCCCTCGACTAGCTCGCAGTGAGCAGTTCTTC. It translates to CASSLVPRLARSEQFF. The chain couples TRBV11-2 to TRBJ2-1, with 7 positions matching TRBD2. CDR1 and CDR2 from the germline V gene are SGHAT and FQNNGV. The V gene end was trimmed by 1 base and the J gene end by 9 bases; junction bases not matched to a gene: 12. CDR3 size: 16 residues.

This sequence joins TRBV7-8 and TRBJ2-7; 8 bases match TRBD1. In germline, CDR1 is SGHVS, CDR2 FQNEAQ. J lost 5 bases, V lost 1 base, and 16 bases had no gene match. This CDR3 spans 18 amino acids. CDR3 DNA sequence: TGTGCCAGCAGCTTAGTCCTCGGGACAGGCCACGCGTCGGACGAGCAGTACTTC. Protein: CASSLVLGTGHASDEQYF.

The rearrangement links TRBV19 to TRBJ1-1; 10 bases are a match to TRBD1. CDR1 is LNHDA, CDR2 SQIVND, per germline (reference sequence). Germline trimming cut 5 bases from V and 5 bases from J; bases unmatched to any gene: 5. CDR3 length: 14 amino acids. The CDR3 DNA follows: TGTGCCAGTAGTCCGGGACAGGGGTGGACTGAAGCTTTCTTT. As protein: CASSPGQGWTEAFF.

This clone was seen only a few times. CDR3 nucleotides: TGTGCCAGCAGCTTGGGCGGGCCGATCACTGAAGCTTTCTTT. Protein: CASSLGGPITEAFF. The chain recombines TRBV7-9 with TRBJ1-1, with D unresolved. V was trimmed by 3 bases and J by 4 bases, leaving 12 bases between them. The CDR3 covers 14 residues. Germline assignment: CDR1 SEHNR and CDR2 FQNEAQ (reference sequence).

This clone occurred once. The chain uses TRBV24-1 and TRBJ2-3, with TRBD2 matching over 9 bases. Germline loops: CDR1 KGHDR, CDR2 SFDVKD. CDR3 size: 18 residues. The J segment lost 2 bases and the V segment lost 7 bases, leaving 15 bases of the junction unmatched. DNA for the CDR3: TGTGCCACCAGGGGCGGGGGGGCGCTGGGAAGCTTCACAGATACGCAGTATTTT. Translating gives CATRGGGALGSFTDTQYF.

The V call is TRBV12-5, the J call TRBJ2-7; D gene unclear. The V gene's germline CDR1 is LGHNT and CDR2 FRNRAP. V was clipped by 0 bases and J by 1 base, with 10 bases between them. This CDR3 contains 15 residues. The CDR3 DNA follows: TGTGCTAGTGGTTTGGTACGGGTTGGGTCCTACGAGCAGTACTTC. Translation gives CASGLVRVGSYEQYF.

This clone appeared once. The chain employs TRBV29-1 and TRBJ1-1; D is unresolved. V gave up 3 bases and J gave up 2 bases, with 10 bases separating them. This CDR3 has 13 residues. The germline V gene encodes CDR1 SQVTM and CDR2 ANQGSEA. For the CDR3, the DNA is TGCAGCGTTGATCCGGGATTCAACACTGAAGCTTTCTTT. As protein: CSVDPGFNTEAFF.

The chain uses TRBV24-1 and TRBJ1-2, with 7 bases matching TRBD1. Germline CDR1 is KGHDR and CDR2 is SFDVKD. Germline trimming cut 10 bases from V and 4 bases from J; bases unmatched to any gene: 8. The CDR3 totals 13 residues. The DNA for the CDR3 is TGTGCCACTTCCCGACAGGGCGGCTATGGCTACACCTTC. It encodes CATSRQGGYGYTF.

The J gene is TRBJ2-7, the V gene TRBV30; D might be TRBD1 (6 bases). The CDR3 loop spans 13 amino acids. V lost 4 bases and J 2 bases, leaving 12 bases between the germline ends. Germline loops: CDR1 GTSNPN, CDR2 SVGIG (reference sequence). The CDR3 bases are TGTGCCTGGAACCAGGGGTCCACCTACGAGCAGTACTTC. Translating it yields CAWNQGSTYEQYF.